The rows below give T cell receptor beta chains drawn from one sample of a study of cytomegalovirus exposure and HLA in healthy donors. The assay was immunoSEQ multiplex PCR, and TCRdb's table has in-frame clones only and misses some. The sample carries some 98,000 clones, more than 85% recorded once. The sequencing input was PBMCs. These receptor sequences come from a man aged 18 to 29 in good health and CMV-seropositive. Each CDR3 is given with its conserved first and last residue. D genes are given only for firm matches. Clone size is stated in some rows and not others, as once, few, many or a class when expanded.

>TRBJ2-5|-|TRBV19|-
CASSSIDSFPGETQYF
TGTGCCAGTAGTTCAATCGACAGCTTCCCCGGAGAGACCCAGTACTTC
>TRBJ2-7|TRBD1|TRBV28|-
CASSPHGQGPTYEQYF
TGTGCCAGCAGCCCGCACGGACAGGGTCCCACCTACGAGCAGTACTTC
>TRBJ1-4|-|TRBV4-1|few
CASSLRIGDRGEKLFF
TGCGCCAGCAGCCTGAGAATAGGAGACCGGGGAGAAAAACTGTTTTTT
>TRBJ2-2|TRBD1|TRBV4-1|-
CASSQVNRGSGELFF
TGCGCCAGCAGCCAAGTGAACAGGGGGTCCGGGGAGCTGTTTTTT
>TRBJ1-1|-|TRBV6-1|-
CASSEIYGGVTNTEAFF
TGTGCCAGCAGTGAAATTTATGGAGGGGTGACGAACACTGAAGCTTTCTTT
>TRBJ2-1|-|TRBV7-9|few
CASTPRAGNYNEQFF
TGTGCCAGCACCCCTCGGGCAGGGAACTACAATGAGCAGTTCTTC
>TRBJ2-1|TRBD2|TRBV4-1|-
CASSQEIRGSNEQFF
TGCGCCAGCAGCCAAGAAATTCGCGGGAGCAATGAGCAGTTCTTC
>TRBJ2-7|TRBD1|TRBV5-4|few
CASSPDRTSSYEQYF
TGTGCCAGCAGCCCGGACAGGACGAGCTCCTACGAGCAGTACTTC
>TRBJ2-2|TRBD1|TRBV27|many
CASSRTGGTGELFF
TGTGCCAGCAGCCGGACAGGGGGTACCGGGGAGCTGTTTTTT
>TRBJ2-7|-|TRBV7-2|once
CASSLGAAHEQYF
TGTGCCAGCAGCTTAGGAGCGGCCCACGAGCAGTACTTC
>TRBJ1-3|-|TRBV19|-
CASTEQGSGNTIYF
TGTGCCAGTACCGAACAGGGCTCTGGAAACACCATATATTTT
>TRBJ2-1|TRBD2|TRBV2|-
CASNIAGGRYNEQFF
TGTGCCAGCAACATAGCGGGAGGCCGGTACAATGAGCAGTTCTTC
>TRBJ2-2|TRBD2|TRBV27|-
CASSLRTLAGGPEELFF
TGTGCCAGCAGTCTCCGAACTCTAGCGGGAGGGCCTGAGGAGCTGTTTTTT
>TRBJ2-7|TRBD1|TRBV5-6|-
CASSNYRGFSYEQYF
TGTGCCAGCAGCAACTACAGGGGCTTCTCCTACGAGCAGTACTTC
>TRBJ1-5|-|TRBV19|few
CASSPILSNQPQHF
TGTGCCAGTAGTCCGATACTGAGCAATCAGCCCCAGCATTTT
>TRBJ2-7|TRBD1|TRBV18|-
CASSPDRVPYEQYF
TGTGCCAGCTCACCCGACAGGGTCCCCTACGAGCAGTACTTC
>TRBJ1-4|-|TRBV5-6|-
CASSEGGRREKLFF
TGTGCCAGCAGCGAGGGTGGGAGAAGGGAAAAACTGTTTTTT
>TRBJ1-1|TRBD1|TRBV12-5|-
CASGSQGQANTEAFF
TGTGCTAGTGGTTCGCAGGGACAGGCGAACACTGAAGCTTTCTTT
>TRBJ1-5|-|TRBV19|-
CASSRLYGGGGYSNQPQHF
TGTGCCAGTAGCCGCTTATATGGAGGGGGGGGTTATAGCAATCAGCCCCAGCATTTT
>TRBJ2-7|TRBD2|TRBV11-3|-
CASSSGTSGLEQYF
TGTGCCAGCAGCTCCGGGACTAGCGGTCTCGAGCAGTACTTC
>TRBJ1-4|TRBD1|TRBV27|-
CASSESLDRGEEKLFF
TGTGCCAGCAGCGAAAGCCTTGACAGGGGTGAGGAAAAACTGTTTTTT
>TRBJ1-2|-|TRBV7-9|-
CASRLTGQGDYGYTF
TGTGCCAGCAGGTTGACTGGCCAGGGTGACTATGGCTACACCTTC
>TRBJ2-7|-|TRBV27|-
CASSFQGGEQYF
TGTGCCAGCAGTTTCCAGGGTGGCGAGCAGTACTTC
>TRBJ2-1|TRBD1|TRBV10-2|-
CASSERFQGAGNEQFF
TGCGCCAGCAGTGAACGTTTCCAGGGGGCTGGGAATGAGCAGTTCTTC
>TRBJ1-6|-|TRBV5-1|-
CASSLEGDSPLHF
TGCGCCAGCAGCTTGGAGGGGGATTCACCCCTCCACTTT
>TRBJ2-7|-|TRBV9|-
CASSAAEIGSYEQYF
TGTGCCAGCAGCGCCGCGGAGATTGGCTCCTACGAGCAGTACTTC
>TRBJ2-7|TRBD1|TRBV5-1|-
CASRMGTGGYEQYF
TGCGCCAGCAGAATGGGGACAGGGGGCTACGAGCAGTACTTC
>TRBJ2-7|-|TRBV7-2|-
CASSPREDRKDEQYF
TGTGCCAGCAGCCCTAGGGAAGACAGGAAAGACGAGCAGTACTTC
>TRBJ2-5|-|TRBV5-6|-
CASSLLGVETQYF
TGTGCCAGCAGCTTGTTAGGGGTAGAGACCCAGTACTTC
>TRBJ2-3|-|TRBV30|-
CAWSPWTTTDTQYF
TGTGCCTGGAGCCCCTGGACTACCACAGATACGCAGTATTTT
>TRBJ2-1|-|TRBV11-2|-
CASSLGNGGPNEQFF
TGTGCCAGCAGCTTAGGAAACGGGGGACCAAATGAGCAGTTCTTC
>TRBJ2-1|TRBD2|TRBV7-3|-
CASSPGTSFLYEQFF
TGTGCCAGCAGTCCCGGGACTAGCTTTTTATATGAGCAGTTCTTC
>TRBJ2-1|-|TRBV27|-
CASSPRGTLMYNEQFF
TGTGCCAGCAGTCCACGGGGGACCCTGATGTACAATGAGCAGTTCTTC
>TRBJ2-3|TRBD2|TRBV6-4|-
CASSVGTSGGADTQYF
TGTGCCAGCAGTGTAGGGACTAGCGGGGGAGCAGATACGCAGTATTTT
>TRBJ2-1|TRBD1|TRBV5-6|many
CASSGEKGAWYEQFF
TGTGCCAGCAGCGGGGAGAAGGGGGCTTGGTATGAGCAGTTCTTC
>TRBJ2-7|TRBD2|TRBV27|-
CASSSSTSGSYEQYF
TGTGCCAGCAGTTCCTCCACTAGCGGATCCTACGAGCAGTACTTC
>TRBJ2-1|TRBD2|TRBV15|-
CATSREIRLADNEQFF
TGTGCCACCAGCAGAGAGATTCGGCTAGCGGACAATGAGCAGTTCTTC
>TRBJ2-1|TRBD2|TRBV19|-
CASSRGGSYNEQFF
TGTGCCAGTAGCCGCGGGGGGAGCTACAATGAGCAGTTCTTC
>TRBJ2-1|TRBD2|TRBV2|once
CASKPGTSGKLEQFF
TGTGCCAGCAAGCCTGGGACTAGCGGGAAACTTGAGCAGTTCTTC
>TRBJ1-6|-|TRBV2|-
CASSDRMSQGISPLHF
TGTGCCAGCAGTGATCGGATGTCACAGGGTATTTCACCCCTCCACTTT
>TRBJ1-5|-|TRBV7-2|-
CASSSVNSNQPQHF
TGTGCCAGCAGCTCGGTAAATAGCAATCAGCCCCAGCATTTT
>TRBJ2-5|-|TRBV7-2|-
CASSLGYSLGGFQETQYF
TGTGCCAGCAGCTTAGGTTATAGTTTGGGCGGGTTCCAAGAGACCCAGTACTTC
>TRBJ2-1|-|TRBV4-2|once
CASSQGSPDEQFF
TGTGCCAGCAGCCAAGGGTCACCGGATGAGCAGTTCTTC
>TRBJ2-1|TRBD2|TRBV6-4|many
CASSDTSGGANEQFF
TGTGCCAGCAGTGACACTAGCGGGGGGGCCAATGAGCAGTTCTTC
>TRBJ2-3|TRBD2|TRBV29-1|-
CSVEKRGYAGDTQYF
TGCAGCGTTGAAAAGCGGGGTTATGCAGGGGATACGCAGTATTTT
>TRBJ2-7|TRBD2|TRBV6-1|few
CASSERTSGGYEQYF
TGTGCCAGCAGTGAGAGGACTAGCGGGGGCTACGAGCAGTACTTC
>TRBJ1-6|-|TRBV6-1|-
CASSEPRSYNSPLHF
TGTGCCAGCAGTGAGCCCAGGTCCTATAATTCACCCCTCCACTTT
>TRBJ2-7|-|TRBV6-5|-
CASWRPLSYEQYF
TGTGCCAGCTGGCGGCCCCTCTCCTACGAGCAGTACTTC
>TRBJ1-1|-|TRBV5-1|-
CASSLDSLNTEAFF
TGCGCCAGCAGCTTGGACAGTTTGAACACTGAAGCTTTCTTT
>TRBJ2-5|-|TRBV4-3|-
CASSQEVAGETQYF
TGCGCCAGCAGCCAAGAGGTCGCGGGAGAGACCCAGTACTTC